This T cell receptor (beta chain) is drawn from a study of cytomegalovirus exposure and HLA in healthy donors. General study findings and limits: Altogether, 150 or so TCR beta chains were recorded as cytomegalovirus-associated. In vitro data verified a few CMV-associated chains as specific for CMV antigens. Within the 120 or so validation repertoires, first-cohort TCR clusters tended to co-occur, according to a later analysis.

Using immunoSEQ multiplex PCR, the repertoire was profiled, and TCRdb retains in-frame clones only, with some absent. The table includes some 320,000 clones, about nine tenths detected once. As to this clone: The antigen is undetermined.

The CDR3 spans 16 residues. V was cut by 6 bases and J by 6 bases, with 20 bases left in between. The germline V gene has CDR1 SNHLY and CDR2 FYNNEI. The specimen sequenced was PBMCs. The TCR was taken from a woman aged 30 to 39 in good health and CMV-seropositive. J is TRBJ2-2 and V is TRBV2; TRBD1 might be the D (5 bases). CDR3: CASSDTGGIGSGELFF. DNA for the CDR3: TGTGCCAGCAGCGACACAGGCGGCATAGGGTCCGGGGAGCTGTTTTTT.